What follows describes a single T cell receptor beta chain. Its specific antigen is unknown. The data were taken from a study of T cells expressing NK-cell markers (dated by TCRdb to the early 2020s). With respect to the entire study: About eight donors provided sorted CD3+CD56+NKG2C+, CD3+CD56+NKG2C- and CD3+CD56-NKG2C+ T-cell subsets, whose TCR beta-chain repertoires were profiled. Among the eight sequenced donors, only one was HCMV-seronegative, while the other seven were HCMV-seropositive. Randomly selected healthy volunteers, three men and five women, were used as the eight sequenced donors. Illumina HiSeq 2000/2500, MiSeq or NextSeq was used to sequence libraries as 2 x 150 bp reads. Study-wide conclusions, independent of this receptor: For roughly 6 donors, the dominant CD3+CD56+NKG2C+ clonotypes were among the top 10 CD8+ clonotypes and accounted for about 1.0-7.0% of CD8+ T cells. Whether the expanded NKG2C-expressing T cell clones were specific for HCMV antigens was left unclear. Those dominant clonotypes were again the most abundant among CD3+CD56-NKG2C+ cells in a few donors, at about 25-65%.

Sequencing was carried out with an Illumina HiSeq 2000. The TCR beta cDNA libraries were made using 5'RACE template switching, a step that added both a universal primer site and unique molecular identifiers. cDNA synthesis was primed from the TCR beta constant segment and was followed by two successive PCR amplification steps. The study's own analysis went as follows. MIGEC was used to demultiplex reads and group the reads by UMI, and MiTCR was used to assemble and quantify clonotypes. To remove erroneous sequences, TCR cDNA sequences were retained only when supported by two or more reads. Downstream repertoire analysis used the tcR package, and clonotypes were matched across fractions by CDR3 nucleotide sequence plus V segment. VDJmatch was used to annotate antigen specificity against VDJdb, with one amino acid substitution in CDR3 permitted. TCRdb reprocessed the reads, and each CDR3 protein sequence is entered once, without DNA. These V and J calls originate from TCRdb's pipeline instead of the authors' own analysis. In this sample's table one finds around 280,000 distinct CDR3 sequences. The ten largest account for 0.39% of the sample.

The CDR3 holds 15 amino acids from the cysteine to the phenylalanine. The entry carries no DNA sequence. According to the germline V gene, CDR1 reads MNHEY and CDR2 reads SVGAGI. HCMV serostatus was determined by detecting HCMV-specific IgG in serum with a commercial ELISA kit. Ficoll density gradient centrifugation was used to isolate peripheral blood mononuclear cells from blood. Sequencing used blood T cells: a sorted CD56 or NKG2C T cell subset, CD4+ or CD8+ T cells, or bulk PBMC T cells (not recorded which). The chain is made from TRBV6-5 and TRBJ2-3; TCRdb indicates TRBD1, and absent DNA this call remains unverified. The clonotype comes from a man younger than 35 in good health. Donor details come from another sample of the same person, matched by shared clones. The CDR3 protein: CASSYGGYHTDTQYF.